This T cell receptor beta chain appears in the sequencing data of a study of blood T cell repertoires in COVID-19. Study as a whole: Samples came from the United States, Italy and Spain, spanning acute and convalescent COVID-19. PBMCs, B-cell-depleted T cells, or T cells were the source of the cDNA or gDNA that made up the material.

Original methodology: Estimation of nucleated cell counts was performed using reference gene primer amplification. Assay used: immunoSEQ multiplex PCR; TCRdb lists only in-frame clones, some missing. The V and J calls and clone size are taken from that table; D and trimming were inferred from the DNA. Altogether a few hundred thousand clones are present, more than 70% being singletons, with the ten largest covering roughly 1.3%. Germline CDR1 reads SGHAT; CDR2 reads FQNNGV. V lost 2 bases and J 7 bases, leaving 18 bases between the germline ends. The CDR3 has 16 residues. What was sequenced was peripheral blood. The TCR originated in a woman between 45 and 65 years old with acute or convalescent COVID-19. J is TRBJ2-1 and V is TRBV11-2; maybe TRBD2 (6 bases). DNA for the CDR3: TGTGCCAGCAGCTTACTTCTGGAGGGGTCAACGAATGAGCAGTTCTTC. Translated: CASSLLLEGSTNEQFF.